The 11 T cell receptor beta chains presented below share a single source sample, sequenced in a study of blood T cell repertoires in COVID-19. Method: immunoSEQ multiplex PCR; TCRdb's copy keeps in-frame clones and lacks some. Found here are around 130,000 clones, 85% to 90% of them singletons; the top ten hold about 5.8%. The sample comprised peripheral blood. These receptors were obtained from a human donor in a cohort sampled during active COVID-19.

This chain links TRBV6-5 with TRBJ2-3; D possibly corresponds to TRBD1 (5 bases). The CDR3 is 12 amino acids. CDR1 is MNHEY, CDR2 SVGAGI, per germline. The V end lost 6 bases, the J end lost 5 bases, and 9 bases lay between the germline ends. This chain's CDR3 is CASRTQGDTQYF. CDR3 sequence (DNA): TGTGCCAGCAGGACTCAGGGAGATACGCAGTATTTT.

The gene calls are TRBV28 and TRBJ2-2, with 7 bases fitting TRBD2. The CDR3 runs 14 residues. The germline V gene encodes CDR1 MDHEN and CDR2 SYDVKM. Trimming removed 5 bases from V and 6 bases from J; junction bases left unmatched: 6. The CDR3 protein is CASSLRGRAGELFF. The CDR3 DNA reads TGTGCCAGCAGTCTACGGGGGAGGGCCGGGGAGCTGTTTTTT.

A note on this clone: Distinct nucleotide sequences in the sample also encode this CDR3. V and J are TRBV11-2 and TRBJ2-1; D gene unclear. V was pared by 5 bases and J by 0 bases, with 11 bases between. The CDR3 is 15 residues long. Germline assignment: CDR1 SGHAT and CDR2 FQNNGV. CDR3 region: CASSPAGFSYNEQFF. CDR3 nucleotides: TGTGCCAGCAGCCCCGCAGGATTCTCCTACAATGAGCAGTTCTTC.

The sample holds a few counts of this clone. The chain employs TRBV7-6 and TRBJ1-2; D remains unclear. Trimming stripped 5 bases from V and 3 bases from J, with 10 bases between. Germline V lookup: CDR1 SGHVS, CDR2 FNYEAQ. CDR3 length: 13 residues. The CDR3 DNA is TGTGCCAGCAGCCCTCAGGCCCACTATGGCTACACCTTC. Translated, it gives CASSPQAHYGYTF.

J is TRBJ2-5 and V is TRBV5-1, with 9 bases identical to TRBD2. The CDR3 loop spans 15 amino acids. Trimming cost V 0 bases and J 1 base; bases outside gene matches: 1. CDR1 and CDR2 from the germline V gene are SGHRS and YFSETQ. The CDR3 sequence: CASSLVAGAQETQYF. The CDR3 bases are TGCGCCAGCAGCTTGGTAGCGGGAGCCCAAGAGACCCAGTACTTC.

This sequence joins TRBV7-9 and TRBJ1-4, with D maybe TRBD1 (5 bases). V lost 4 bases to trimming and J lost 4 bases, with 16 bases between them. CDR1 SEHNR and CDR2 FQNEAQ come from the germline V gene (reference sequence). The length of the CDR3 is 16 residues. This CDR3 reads CASSSILGGGNEKLFF. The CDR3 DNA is TGTGCCAGCAGCTCCATATTGGGGGGAGGTAATGAAAAACTGTTTTTT. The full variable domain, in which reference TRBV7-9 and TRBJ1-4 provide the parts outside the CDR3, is DTGVSQNPRHKITKRGQNVTFRCDPISEHNRLYWYRQTLGQGPEFLTYFQNEAQLEKSRLLSDRFSAERPKGSFSTLEIQRTEQGDSAMYLCASSSILGGGNEKLFFGSGTQLSVL.

The CDR3 sequence: CASSSVTGELFF. CDR3 nucleotides: TGTGCCAGCAGTTCTGTCACCGGGGAGCTGTTTTTT. V and J are TRBV5-6 and TRBJ2-2, with unresolved D. This CDR3 comprises 12 residues. V lost 5 bases and J lost 4, with 6 bases in between. Germline CDR1 and CDR2: SGHDT and YYEEEE.

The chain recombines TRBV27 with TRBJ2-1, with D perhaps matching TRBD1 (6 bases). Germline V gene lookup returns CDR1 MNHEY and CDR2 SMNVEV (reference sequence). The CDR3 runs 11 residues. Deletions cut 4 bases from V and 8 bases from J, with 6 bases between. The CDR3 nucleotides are TGTGCCAGCAGTTGGGGGCATGAGCAGTTCTTC. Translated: CASSWGHEQFF.

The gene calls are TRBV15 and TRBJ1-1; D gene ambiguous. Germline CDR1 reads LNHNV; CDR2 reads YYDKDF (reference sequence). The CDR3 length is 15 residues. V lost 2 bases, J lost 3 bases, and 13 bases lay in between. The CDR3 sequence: CATSRSWTGDTEAFF. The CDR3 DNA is TGTGCCACCAGCAGATCGTGGACCGGGGACACTGAAGCTTTCTTT.

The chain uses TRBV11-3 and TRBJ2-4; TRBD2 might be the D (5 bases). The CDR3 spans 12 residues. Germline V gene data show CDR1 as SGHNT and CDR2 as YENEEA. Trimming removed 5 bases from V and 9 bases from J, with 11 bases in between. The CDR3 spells CASSEGLGIQYF. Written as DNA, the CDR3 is TGTGCCAGCAGCGAGGGTCTCGGCATTCAGTACTTC.

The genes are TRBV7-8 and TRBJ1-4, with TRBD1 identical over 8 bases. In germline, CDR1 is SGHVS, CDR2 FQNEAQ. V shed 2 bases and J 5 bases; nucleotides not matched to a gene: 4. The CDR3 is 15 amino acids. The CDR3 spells CASSLRRDRNEKLFF. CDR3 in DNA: TGTGCCAGCAGCTTACGTCGGGACAGGAATGAAAAACTGTTTTTT.